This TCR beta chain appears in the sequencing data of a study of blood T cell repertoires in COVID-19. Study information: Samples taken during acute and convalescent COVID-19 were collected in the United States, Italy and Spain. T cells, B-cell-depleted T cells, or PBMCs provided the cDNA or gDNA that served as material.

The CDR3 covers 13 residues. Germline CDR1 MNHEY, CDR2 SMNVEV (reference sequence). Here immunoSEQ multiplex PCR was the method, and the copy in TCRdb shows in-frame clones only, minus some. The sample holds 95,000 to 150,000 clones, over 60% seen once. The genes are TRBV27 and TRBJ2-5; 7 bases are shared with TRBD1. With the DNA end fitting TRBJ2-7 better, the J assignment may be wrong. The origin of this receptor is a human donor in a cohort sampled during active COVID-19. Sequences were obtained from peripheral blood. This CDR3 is CASKPGGPYEQYF. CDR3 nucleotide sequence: TGTGCCAGCAAACCAGGGGGACCCTACGAGCAGTACTTC.